One TCR beta chain is described in this entry. Its target is not known. The V end lost 0 bases, the J end lost 4 bases, and 9 bases lay between the germline ends. Germline assignment: CDR1 SEHNR and CDR2 FQNEAQ (reference sequence). The CDR3 is 15 amino acids. The study profiled TCR beta VDJ and CDR3 using genomic DNA as template. TCRdb reanalysed the reads using MiXCR and keeps one entry per CDR3 protein. This sample has hundreds of thousands of distinct CDR3 sequences; roughly 68% occur once, and the top ten carry around 4%. The data are from a study of CD8+CD57+ T cells in acquired aplastic anemia. Study context: Yields of DNA that came from sorted CD4+ and CD8+ cells averaged around 3 ug. Read counts for CD4+ cells (from healthy donors) averaged approximately 10 million.

Whole-study findings and limits: Roughly 27 sequences, all CD8+ CDR3, were shared between patients and controls. CD8+ Simpson's diversity showed no significant patient-control difference.

V usage is TRBV7-9 and J usage is TRBJ1-4; TRBD1 is a possible D gene (5 bases). The TCR comes from a human donor in good health, serving as a control. The sample comprised sorted CD4+, CD8+, or CD8+CD57+ T cells (not recorded which) from PBMCs. CDR3 loop: CASSLAGTDNEKLFF. CDR3 in DNA: TGTGCCAGCAGCTTAGCCGGGACGGATAATGAAAAACTGTTTTTT. The whole variable domain, filled in from reference TRBV7-9 and TRBJ1-4, reads DTGVSQNPRHKITKRGQNVTFRCDPISEHNRLYWYRQTLGQGPEFLTYFQNEAQLEKSRLLSDRFSAERPKGSFSTLEIQRTEQGDSAMYLCASSLAGTDNEKLFFGSGTQLSVL.